The next 29 T cell receptor beta chains were all read from a single sample in a study of T cells in Graves' hyperthyroidism and ophthalmopathy. It was RNA transcripts that yielded the amplified TCR beta CDR3 regions. The HTBI primer set served for first-round RT-PCR of the TCR CDR3. TCRdb itself ran the multiplex PCR reads through MiXCR, one entry per CDR3 protein. The repertoire holds 600,000 to 700,000 distinct CDR3 sequences, with roughly 45% as singletons. Sequenced sample: peripheral blood or thyroid tissue (not recorded which). Receptors originate from an adult man with Graves' disease, either hyperthyroidism or ophthalmopathy (not recorded which).

This clonotype was counted a few times. Its ends do not fully match the called genes, so a read error is possible. This chain links TRBV12-5 with TRBJ1-1; tentatively, D is TRBD1 (5 bases). The CDR3 is 13 residues long. Germline V CDR1 and CDR2: LGHNT, FRNRAP. The CDR3: CASAPRAGPEAFF. In nucleotides, the CDR3 is TGTGCTAGTGCTCCCCGGGCGGGGCCTGAGGCTTTCTTT.

The rearrangement uses TRBV7-8 and TRBJ1-4, with 8 positions matching TRBD1. CDR1 is SGHVS, CDR2 FQNEAQ, per germline. The CDR3 runs to 17 residues. With 0 bases clipped from V and 8 bases from J, the junction kept 11 bases outside the gene matches. CDR3 sequence reads: CASSLASAGGRGEKLFF. The CDR3 nucleotides are TGTGCCAGCAGCTTAGCGTCGGCAGGGGGCCGTGGCGAAAAACTGTTTTTT.

The genes are TRBV4-1 and TRBJ1-2; no definite D call. V shed 0 bases and J shed 8 bases, with 7 bases lying between them. CDR3 length: 12 amino acids. CDR1 and CDR2 from the germline V gene are MGHRA and YSYEKL. CDR3: CASSQDGWGYTF. The CDR3 DNA reads as TGCGCCAGCAGCCAAGATGGGTGGGGCTACACCTTC.

Only a few counts were recorded for this clonotype. This sequence joins TRBV2 and TRBJ1-4; D is perhaps TRBD1 (5 bases). The V end lost 6 bases, the J end lost 8 bases, and 19 bases lay between the germline ends. Germline assignment: CDR1 SNHLY and CDR2 FYNNEI. The CDR3 covers 15 residues. The CDR3 loop reads CASRTKSGAPEKLFF. Here the CDR3 DNA reads TGTGCCAGCAGGACGAAATCCGGGGCCCCCGAAAAACTGTTTTTT.

This clonotype was seen many times. The V call is TRBV24-1, the J call TRBJ1-5; D is unresolved. CDR1 and CDR2 from the germline V gene are KGHDR and SFDVKD. The V end was cut by 1 base, the J end by 2 bases, with 2 bases between. The CDR3 is made up of 13 amino acids. For the CDR3, the DNA is TGTGCCACCAGTGATTTTGGCAATCAGCCCCAGCATTTT. Amino acids: CATSDFGNQPQHF.

The rearrangement links TRBV9 to TRBJ2-7; TRBD1 agrees at 9 bases. Trimming at V came to 2 bases and at J to 3 bases, leaving 27 bases not matched to a gene. CDR1 is SGDLS and CDR2 is YYNGEE in the germline V gene. The CDR3 is 22 residues long. The CDR3 spells CASSVGPGTGRLAVTTDYEQYF. CDR3 bases: TGTGCCAGCAGCGTTGGTCCCGGGACAGGGCGGCTAGCGGTAACCACGGACTACGAGCAGTACTTC.

This chain uses TRBV7-9 with TRBJ1-3; D ambiguous. The ends were cut back, 6 bases at V and 0 bases at J, with 9 bases in the middle. There are 14 residues in the CDR3. Germline lookup yields CDR1 SEHNR and CDR2 FQNEAQ (reference sequence). CDR3 nucleotide sequence: TGTGCCAGCAGTCGGTCTAGCTCTGGAAACACCATATATTTT. This codes for CASSRSSSGNTIYF.

CDR3 in amino acids: CASSVSGRDTNQPQHF. CDR3 bases: TGTGCCAGCAGCGTAAGTGGCCGGGACACAAATCAGCCCCAGCATTTT. The chain recombines TRBV7-3 with TRBJ1-5; TRBD1 might be the D (6 bases). CDR3 length: 16 residues. Trimming removed 5 bases from V and 4 bases from J, with 18 bases in between. Germline V gene lookup returns CDR1 SGHTA and CDR2 FQGTGA.

J is TRBJ2-7 and V is TRBV7-9; 7 bases are a match to TRBD1. Losses at the gene ends were 6 bases for V and 2 bases for J; bases not matched to a gene: 13. Germline V gives CDR1 SEHNR, CDR2 FQNEAQ (reference sequence). The CDR3 is made up of 16 amino acids. CDR3 residues: CASSDAGTVETYEQYF. In DNA form, the CDR3 reads TGTGCCAGCAGTGATGCCGGGACAGTGGAGACCTACGAGCAGTACTTC.

Many counts were recorded for this clonotype. This chain links TRBV2 with TRBJ2-5; the match to TRBD1 covers 12 bases. Trimming took 4 bases from V and 5 from J; bases not matched to a gene: 8. The CDR3 runs to 16 residues. CDR1 and CDR2 (germline): SNHLY, FYNNEI. For the CDR3, the DNA is TGTGCCAGCAGTGGGGACAGGGGGCGGCTCGGGGAGACCCAGTACTTC. It codes for CASSGDRGRLGETQYF.

Ten or more counts support this clonotype. The chain combines TRBV9 with TRBJ1-6; no firm D call. The germline CDR1 and CDR2 sequences are SGDLS and YYNGEE. The CDR3 loop spans 15 amino acids. V dropped 2 bases and J dropped 10 bases, with 16 bases sitting between them. The CDR3 sequence: CASSVGRDSGSPLHF. CDR3 nucleotide sequence: TGTGCCAGCAGCGTCGGTCGGGATTCGGGATCACCCCTCCACTTT. Supplemented by reference TRBV9 and TRBJ1-6, the full variable domain reads DSGVTQTPKHLITATGQRVTLRCSPRSGDLSVYWYQQSLDQGLQFLIQYYNGEERAKGNILERFSAQQFPDLHSELNLSSLELGDSALYFCASSVGRDSGSPLHFGNGTRLTVT.

As regards this clonotype: A read error may be the cause here, since a much bigger clone is one base away. This chain connects TRBV7-9 to TRBJ1-1, with D perhaps matching TRBD1 (6 bases). CDR3 size: 16 residues. In germline, CDR1 is SEHNR, CDR2 FQNEAQ (reference sequence). CDR3 sequence: CAGSLLARGVNTEAFF. CDR3 in DNA: TGTGCCGGCAGCTTACTAGCGAGGGGGGTGAACACTGAAGCTTTCTTT. Together with reference TRBV7-9 and TRBJ1-1, the CDR3 gives the full variable domain: DTGVSQNPRHKITKRGQNVTFRCDPISEHNRLYWYRQTLGQGPEFLTYFQNEAQLEKSRLLSDRFSAERPKGSFSTLEIQRTEQGDSAMYLCAGSLLARGVNTEAFFGQGTRLTVV.

Comments on this clonotype: A much larger clonotype is one base distant, so this may be a read error. This chain uses TRBV25-1 with TRBJ1-6; possibly TRBD1 for D (5 bases). The CDR3 loop spans 18 amino acids. Germline-derived CDR1 and CDR2 are MGHDK and SYGVNS. The CDR3 DNA reads TGTGCCAGCATGGGGACGTTTCGTGGGAGCTCCTATGATTCACCCCTCCACTTT. Its translation is CASMGTFRGSSYDSPLHF.

CDR3 DNA: TGTGCCAGCAGCCAAGCTAGCGGGGTTCAAGAGACCCAGTACTTC. Protein product: CASSQASGVQETQYF. This rearrangement joins TRBV7-9 to TRBJ2-5; 9 positions match TRBD2. V was pared by 5 bases and J by 2 bases, with 6 bases of the junction left unmatched. Germline assignment: CDR1 SEHNR and CDR2 FQNEAQ (reference sequence). This CDR3 spans 15 amino acids.

The V and J genes are TRBV20-1 and TRBJ1-1; D may be TRBD1 (5 bases). Germline lookup yields CDR1 DFQATT and CDR2 SNEGSKA (reference sequence). V was cut by 3 bases and J by 5 bases, with 10 bases left in between. The CDR3 covers 12 residues. DNA of the CDR3: TGCAGTGCTAGGCGGGGCCGTACTGAAGCTTTCTTT. Encoded protein: CSARRGRTEAFF.

This sequence joins TRBV2 and TRBJ1-2, with D perhaps TRBD1 (6 bases). The CDR3 sequence is 15 residues long. Germline CDR1 is SNHLY and CDR2 is FYNNEI. V dropped 6 bases and J dropped 4 bases, with 18 bases sitting between them. The CDR3: CASSQAPKGVYGYTF. DNA of the CDR3: TGTGCCAGCAGCCAAGCCCCCAAGGGGGTCTATGGCTACACCTTC.

Details on this clonotype: One junction end does not reproduce the germline sequence, and a read error may be involved. V is TRBV6-6 and J is TRBJ2-7; D not resolved. In germline, CDR1 is MNHNY, CDR2 SVGAGI (reference sequence). This CDR3 has 11 amino acids. Written as DNA, the CDR3 is TGTGCCAGCAGTTCGTCGACAACCCGTTGGTTC. Protein product: CASSSSTTRWF.

This clonotype was found many times. The chain links TRBV19 to TRBJ1-2, with D possibly TRBD1 on 5 matching bases. The CDR3 spans 14 residues. Germline CDR1 and CDR2: LNHDA and SQIVND (reference sequence). V was trimmed by 3 bases and J by 5 bases, leaving 13 bases between them. Here the CDR3 DNA reads TGTGCCAGTAGTATCGGGACCCTAGGATATGGCTACACCTTC. Protein sequence: CASSIGTLGYGYTF.

This clonotype was observed many times. The genes are TRBV2 and TRBJ2-5; 7 positions agree with TRBD2. In germline, CDR1 is SNHLY, CDR2 FYNNEI. V was pared by 8 bases and J by 1 base, with 4 bases of the junction left unmatched. The length of the CDR3 is 13 residues. This chain's CDR3 is CASLADLQETQYF. In nucleotides, the CDR3 is TGTGCCAGCCTAGCGGATCTCCAAGAGACCCAGTACTTC.

Concerning this clonotype: A clone one base away is much larger, so this may be a read error. The chain recombines TRBV7-9 with TRBJ1-4; D gene unclear. Germline V lookup: CDR1 SEHNR, CDR2 FQNEAQ (reference sequence). Between the trimmed V and J ends, which lost 4 bases and 8 bases, there was a span of 8 bases. CDR3 length: 12 residues. This chain's CDR3 is CASSSPREKLFF. The CDR3 coding sequence is TGTGCCAGCAGCTCCCCAAGGGAAAAACTGTTTTTT. The full variable domain, rest sourced from reference TRBV7-9 and TRBJ1-4, is DTGVSQNPRHKITKRGQNVTFRCDPISEHNRLYWYRQTLGQGPEFLTYFQNEAQLEKSRLLSDRFSAERPKGSFSTLEIQRTEQGDSAMYLCASSSPREKLFFGSGTQLSVL.

This clonotype has only a few counts. The gene calls are TRBV20-1 and TRBJ1-2; 7 nucleotides align to TRBD1. The germline CDR1 and CDR2 sequences are DFQATT and SNEGSKA (reference sequence). The trim removed 0 bases at V and 3 bases at J, leaving 7 bases unmatched. This CDR3 has 15 amino acids. CDR3: CSARDRRGRDYGYTF. Written as DNA, the CDR3 is TGCAGTGCTAGAGATAGGAGGGGGCGGGACTATGGCTACACCTTC.

With respect to this clonotype: This sequence may be a read error, since a much larger clone differs from it by one base. The CDR3: CASSPDRRGAETQYF. CDR3 nucleotides: TGTGCCAGCAGCCCAGACAGGAGAGGGGCGGAGACCCAGTACTTC. V is TRBV7-2 and J is TRBJ2-5; D might be TRBD1 (6 bases). The V end lost 5 bases, the J end lost 5 bases, and 18 bases lay between the germline ends. Germline values: CDR1 SGHTA, CDR2 FQGNSA. The CDR3 contains 15 residues. The full variable domain, rest sourced from reference TRBV7-2 and TRBJ2-5, is GAGVSQSPSNKVTEKGKDVELRCDPISGHTALYWYRQSLGQGLEFLIYFQGNSAPDKSGLPSDRFSAERTGGSVSTLTIQRTQQEDSAVYLCASSPDRRGAETQYFGPGTRLLVL.

The genes are TRBV20-1 and TRBJ1-5, with D uncertain. Germline CDR1 reads DFQATT; CDR2 reads SNEGSKA (reference sequence). This CDR3 is 10 amino acids long. Trimming shortened V by 0 bases and J by 7 bases, and 1 base separated the two germline ends. The CDR3 sequence is CSAREQPQHF. CDR3 nucleotide sequence: TGCAGTGCTAGAGAGCAGCCCCAGCATTTT.

The V and J genes are TRBV7-2 and TRBJ1-3; a weak D match, TRBD1 (6 bases). The CDR3 spans 15 residues. Per germline, CDR1 SGHTA and CDR2 FQGNSA. V was clipped by 6 bases and J by 0 bases, with 12 bases between them. CDR3 coding DNA: TGTGCCAGCAGTTATGGACAGCCCTCTGGAAACACCATATATTTT. This codes for CASSYGQPSGNTIYF.

This clonotype was picked up many times. The chain carries TRBV9 and TRBJ2-5; D is perhaps TRBD1 (5 bases). Trimming took 0 bases from V and 1 from J, leaving 7 bases between them. The CDR3 is made up of 14 amino acids. From germline, CDR1 is SGDLS and CDR2 YYNGEE. The CDR3 protein is CASSVGGLQETQYF. The DNA of the CDR3 is TGTGCCAGCAGCGTAGGGGGCCTCCAAGAGACCCAGTACTTC.

This chain joins TRBV10-3 and TRBJ1-3, with unresolved D. The germline V gene has CDR1 ENHRY and CDR2 SYGVKD. The CDR3 consists of 12 residues. The ends were cut back, 3 bases at V and 4 bases at J, with 4 bases in the middle. CDR3 sequence: CAISEGGNTIYF. The CDR3 DNA follows: TGTGCCATCAGTGAAGGCGGAAACACCATATATTTT.

V and J are TRBV2 and TRBJ2-5, with TRBD2 as a possible D gene (5 bases). The CDR3 contains 16 residues. Per germline, CDR1 SNHLY and CDR2 FYNNEI. V lost 5 bases and J lost 0, with 16 bases in between. CDR3: CASSSGTGRYQETQYF. The CDR3 DNA is TGTGCCAGCAGTAGTGGCACGGGAAGGTACCAAGAGACCCAGTACTTC. The full variable domain, completed using reference TRBV2 and TRBJ2-5, is EPEVTQTPSHQVTQMGQEVILRCVPISNHLYFYWYRQILGQKVEFLVSFYNNEISEKSEIFDDQFSVERPDGSNFTLKIRSTKLEDSAMYFCASSSGTGRYQETQYFGPGTRLLVL.

This clonotype was detected only a few times. The J gene is TRBJ1-2, the V gene TRBV12-3 or TRBV12-4; possible D gene TRBD1, 5 bases. The ends were cut back, 5 bases at V and 8 bases at J, with 12 bases in the middle. CDR3 size: 12 residues. The CDR3 loop is CASSQTTVGYTF. The CDR3 bases are TGTGCCAGCAGTCAAACGACAGTAGGCTACACCTTC.

Notes on this clonotype: Given a much more abundant clone one base away, this may be a read error. This rearrangement joins TRBV29-1 to TRBJ2-6; D may be TRBD1 or TRBD2 (5 bases each). The CDR3 runs to 17 residues. The germline V gene has CDR1 SQVTM and CDR2 ANQGSEA. Written as DNA, the CDR3 is TGCAGCGTTGTTTTCCGGGACGGACGCTCTGGGGCCAGCGTCCTGACTTTC. It yields the protein CSVVFRDGRSGASVLTF. The whole variable domain, remainder taken from reference TRBV29-1 and TRBJ2-6, is SAVISQKPSRDICQRGTSLTIQCQVDSQVTMMFWYRQQPGQSLTLIATANQGSEATYESGFVIDKFPISRPNLTFSTLTVSNMSPEDSSIYLCSVVFRDGRSGASVLTFGAGSRLTVL.